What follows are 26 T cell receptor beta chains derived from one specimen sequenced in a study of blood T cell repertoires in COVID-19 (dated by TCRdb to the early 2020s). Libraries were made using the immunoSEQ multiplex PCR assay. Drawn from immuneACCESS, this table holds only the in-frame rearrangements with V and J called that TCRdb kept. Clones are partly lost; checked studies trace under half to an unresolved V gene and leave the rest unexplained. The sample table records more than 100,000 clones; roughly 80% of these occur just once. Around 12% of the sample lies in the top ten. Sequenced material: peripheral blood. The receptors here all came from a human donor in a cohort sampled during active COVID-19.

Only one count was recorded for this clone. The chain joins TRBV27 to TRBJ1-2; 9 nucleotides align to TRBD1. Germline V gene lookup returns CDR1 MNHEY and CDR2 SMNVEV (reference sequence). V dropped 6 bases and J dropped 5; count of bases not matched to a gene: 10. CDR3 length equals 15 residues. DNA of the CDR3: TGTGCCAGCAGCCGACAGGGGGACCTTGGGTATGGCTACACCTTC. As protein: CASSRQGDLGYGYTF.

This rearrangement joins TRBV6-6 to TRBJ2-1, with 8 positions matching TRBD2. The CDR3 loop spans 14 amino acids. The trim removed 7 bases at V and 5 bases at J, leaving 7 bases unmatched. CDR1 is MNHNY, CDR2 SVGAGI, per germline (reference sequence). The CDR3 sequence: CASKWTSQDNEQFF. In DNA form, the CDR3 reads TGTGCCAGCAAATGGACTAGCCAAGACAATGAGCAGTTCTTC.

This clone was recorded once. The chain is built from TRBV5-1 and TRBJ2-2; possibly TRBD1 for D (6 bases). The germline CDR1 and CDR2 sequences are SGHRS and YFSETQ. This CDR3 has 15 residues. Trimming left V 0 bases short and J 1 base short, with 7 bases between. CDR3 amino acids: CASSLGTVNTGELFF. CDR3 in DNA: TGCGCCAGCAGCTTGGGGACAGTGAACACCGGGGAGCTGTTTTTT.

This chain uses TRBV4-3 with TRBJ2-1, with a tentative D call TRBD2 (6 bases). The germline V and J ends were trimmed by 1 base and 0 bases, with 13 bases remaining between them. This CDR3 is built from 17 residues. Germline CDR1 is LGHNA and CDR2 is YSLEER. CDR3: CASSQAPLGSSYNEQFF. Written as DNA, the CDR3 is TGCGCCAGCAGCCAAGCCCCCCTCGGGAGCTCCTACAATGAGCAGTTCTTC.

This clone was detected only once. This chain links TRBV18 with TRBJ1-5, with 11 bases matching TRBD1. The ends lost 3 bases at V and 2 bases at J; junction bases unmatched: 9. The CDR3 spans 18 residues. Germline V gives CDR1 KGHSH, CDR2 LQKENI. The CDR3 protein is CASSPLRTGGNGNQPQHF. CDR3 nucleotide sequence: TGTGCCAGCTCACCGCTCCGGACAGGGGGCAATGGCAATCAGCCCCAGCATTTT.

CDR3 protein: CASRVSGAGGLLLNTQYF. CDR3 coding DNA: TGTGCCAGCAGAGTTTCCGGAGCGGGGGGCCTGTTATTAAATACGCAGTATTTT. This chain connects TRBV2 to TRBJ2-3; TRBD2 matches at 9 bases. This CDR3 contains 18 residues. The germline V gene has CDR1 SNHLY and CDR2 FYNNEI. After removal of 6 bases from V and 7 bases from J, the junction contained 20 bases not matched to a gene.

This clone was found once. The CDR3 DNA follows: TGTGCCAGTAGTATACGGGTCGAGAGCGAAAAACTGTTTTTT. It is translated as CASSIRVESEKLFF. The chain carries TRBV19 and TRBJ1-4; D is ambiguous. The CDR3 loop spans 14 amino acids. Germline V CDR1 and CDR2: LNHDA, SQIVND (reference sequence). Trimming took off 2 bases at V and 8 bases at J, with 12 bases between the two ends.

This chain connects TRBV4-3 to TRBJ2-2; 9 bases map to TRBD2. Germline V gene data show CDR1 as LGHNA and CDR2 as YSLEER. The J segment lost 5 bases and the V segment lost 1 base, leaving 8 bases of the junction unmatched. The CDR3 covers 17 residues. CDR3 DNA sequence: TGCGCCAGCAGCCAAGCCCCTAGCGGGGTATTAACCGGGGAGCTGTTTTTT. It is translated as CASSQAPSGVLTGELFF.

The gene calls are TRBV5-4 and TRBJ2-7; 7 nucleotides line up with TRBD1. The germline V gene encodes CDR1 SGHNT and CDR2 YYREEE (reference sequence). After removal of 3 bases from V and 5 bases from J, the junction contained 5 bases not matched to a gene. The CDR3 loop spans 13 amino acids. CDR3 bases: TGTGCCAGCAGCTACACCGACAGGGACGAGCAGTACTTC. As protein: CASSYTDRDEQYF.

The CDR3 sequence: CASSSSPGNYGYTF. The CDR3 DNA reads TGCGCCAGCAGCTCCTCGCCAGGAAACTATGGCTACACCTTC. This chain uses TRBV5-1 with TRBJ1-2; D ambiguous. This CDR3 comprises 14 residues. The germline V gene has CDR1 SGHRS and CDR2 YFSETQ. The V end was cut by 3 bases, the J end by 2 bases, with 11 bases between.

The CDR3 reads CAIRRGGDRDSPLHF. The CDR3 region has the DNA TGTGCCATCAGGAGGGGGGGGGACAGGGACTCACCCCTCCACTTT. The chain links TRBV10-3 to TRBJ1-6, with 9 bases matching TRBD1. Germline lookup yields CDR1 ENHRY and CDR2 SYGVKD. With 6 bases clipped from V and 10 bases from J, the junction kept 10 bases outside the gene matches. The CDR3 runs to 15 residues.

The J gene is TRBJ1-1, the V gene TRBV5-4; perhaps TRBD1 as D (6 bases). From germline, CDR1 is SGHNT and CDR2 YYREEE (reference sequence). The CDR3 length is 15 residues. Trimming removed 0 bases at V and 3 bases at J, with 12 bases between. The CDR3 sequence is CASSLGGRGDTEAFF. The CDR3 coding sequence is TGTGCCAGCAGCTTGGGGGGCAGGGGAGACACTGAAGCTTTCTTT.

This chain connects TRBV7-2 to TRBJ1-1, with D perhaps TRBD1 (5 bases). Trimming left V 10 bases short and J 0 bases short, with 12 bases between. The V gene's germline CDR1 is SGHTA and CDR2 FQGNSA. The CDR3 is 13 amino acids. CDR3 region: CATRTDMNTEAFF. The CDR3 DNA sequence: TGTGCCACCCGGACGGACATGAACACTGAAGCTTTCTTT.

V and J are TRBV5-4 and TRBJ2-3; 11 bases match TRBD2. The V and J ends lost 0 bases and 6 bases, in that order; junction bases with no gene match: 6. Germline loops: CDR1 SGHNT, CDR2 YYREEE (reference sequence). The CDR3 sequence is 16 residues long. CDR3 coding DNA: TGTGCCAGCAGCTTGGGGCTAGCGGGGGGAGCGGATACGCAGTATTTT. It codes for CASSLGLAGGADTQYF.

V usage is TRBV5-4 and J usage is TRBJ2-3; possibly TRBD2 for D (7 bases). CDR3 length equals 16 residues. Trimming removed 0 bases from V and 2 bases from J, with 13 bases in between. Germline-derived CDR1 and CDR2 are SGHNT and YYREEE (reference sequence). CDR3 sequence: CASSLAQRGHTDTQYF. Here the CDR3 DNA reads TGTGCCAGCAGCTTGGCCCAGCGGGGACACACAGATACGCAGTATTTT.

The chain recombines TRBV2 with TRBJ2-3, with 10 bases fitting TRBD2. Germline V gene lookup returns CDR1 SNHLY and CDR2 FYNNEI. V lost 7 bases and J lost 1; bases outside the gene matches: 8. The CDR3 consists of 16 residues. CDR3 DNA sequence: TGTGCCAGCACGACCTTAGCGGGGGGTGGCACAGATACGCAGTATTTT. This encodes CASTTLAGGGTDTQYF.

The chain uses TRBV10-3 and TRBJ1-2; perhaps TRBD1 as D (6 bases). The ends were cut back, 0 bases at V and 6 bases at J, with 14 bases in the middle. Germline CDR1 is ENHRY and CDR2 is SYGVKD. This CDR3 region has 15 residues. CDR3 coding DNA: TGTGCCATCAGTGAGTCCACAGGGTCACTTCATGGCTACACCTTC. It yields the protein CAISESTGSLHGYTF.

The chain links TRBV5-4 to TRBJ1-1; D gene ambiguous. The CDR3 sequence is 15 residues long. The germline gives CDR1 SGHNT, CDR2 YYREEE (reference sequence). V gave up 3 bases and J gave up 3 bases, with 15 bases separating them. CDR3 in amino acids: CASSSLGQSYTEAFF. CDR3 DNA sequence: TGTGCCAGCAGCTCCCTGGGCCAGTCATACACTGAAGCTTTCTTT.

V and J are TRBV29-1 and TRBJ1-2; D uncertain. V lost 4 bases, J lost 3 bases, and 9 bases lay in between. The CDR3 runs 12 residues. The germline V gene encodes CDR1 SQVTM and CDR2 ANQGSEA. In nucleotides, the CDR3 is TGCAGCGTTGGGGCCAGCTACTATGGCTACACCTTC. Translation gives CSVGASYYGYTF.

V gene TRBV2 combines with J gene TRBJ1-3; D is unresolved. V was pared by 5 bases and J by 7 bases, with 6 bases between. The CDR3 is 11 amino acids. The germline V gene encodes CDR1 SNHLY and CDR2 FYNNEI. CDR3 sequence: CASSLTNTIYF. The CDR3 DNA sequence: TGTGCCAGCAGTCTGACTAACACCATATATTTT.

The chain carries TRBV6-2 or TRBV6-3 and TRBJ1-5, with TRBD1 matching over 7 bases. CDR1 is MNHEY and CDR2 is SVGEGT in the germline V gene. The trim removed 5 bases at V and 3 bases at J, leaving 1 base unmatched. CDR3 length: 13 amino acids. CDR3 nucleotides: TGTGCCAGCAGTGACAGGGTCAATCAGCCCCAGCATTTT. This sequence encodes CASSDRVNQPQHF.

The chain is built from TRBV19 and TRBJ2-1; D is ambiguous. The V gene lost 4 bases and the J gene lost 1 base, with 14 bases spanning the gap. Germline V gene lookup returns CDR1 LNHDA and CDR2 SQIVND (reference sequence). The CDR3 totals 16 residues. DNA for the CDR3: TGTGCCAGTAGTAGCCCCGCAGGAAAATCCTACAATGAGCAGTTCTTC. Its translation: CASSSPAGKSYNEQFF.

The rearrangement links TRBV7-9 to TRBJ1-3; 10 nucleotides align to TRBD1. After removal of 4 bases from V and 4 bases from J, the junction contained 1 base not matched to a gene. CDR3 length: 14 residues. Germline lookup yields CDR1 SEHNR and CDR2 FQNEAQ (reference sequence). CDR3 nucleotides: TGTGCCAGCAGCTCGGGACAGGGGGGAAACACCATATATTTT. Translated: CASSSGQGGNTIYF. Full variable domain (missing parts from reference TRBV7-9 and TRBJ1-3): DTGVSQNPRHKITKRGQNVTFRCDPISEHNRLYWYRQTLGQGPEFLTYFQNEAQLEKSRLLSDRFSAERPKGSFSTLEIQRTEQGDSAMYLCASSSGQGGNTIYFGEGSWLTVV.

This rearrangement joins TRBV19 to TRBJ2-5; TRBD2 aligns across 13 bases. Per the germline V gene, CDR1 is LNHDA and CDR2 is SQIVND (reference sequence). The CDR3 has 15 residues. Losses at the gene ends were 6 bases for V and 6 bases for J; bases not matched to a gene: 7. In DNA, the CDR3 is TGTGCCAGTAGCACTAGCGGGGGGGCCCTGAAGACCCAGTACTTC. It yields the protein CASSTSGGALKTQYF.

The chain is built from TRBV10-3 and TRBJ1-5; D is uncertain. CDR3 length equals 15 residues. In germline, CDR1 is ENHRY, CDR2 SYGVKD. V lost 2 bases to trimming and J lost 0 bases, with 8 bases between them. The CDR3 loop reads CAISETQNSNQPQHF. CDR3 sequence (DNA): TGTGCCATCAGTGAGACCCAGAATAGCAATCAGCCCCAGCATTTT.

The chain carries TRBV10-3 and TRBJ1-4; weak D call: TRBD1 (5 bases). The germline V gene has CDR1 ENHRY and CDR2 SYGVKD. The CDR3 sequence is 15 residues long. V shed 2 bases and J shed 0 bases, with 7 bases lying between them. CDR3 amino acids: CAISERGTTNEKLFF. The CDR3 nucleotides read TGTGCCATCAGTGAGAGGGGCACAACTAATGAAAAACTGTTTTTT.